These 2 T cell receptor beta chains originate from one sample sequenced in a study of T cell responses to AZD1222 COVID-19 vaccine. Generated by immunoSEQ multiplex PCR, the TCRdb table keeps only in-frame clones and is missing some. The top ten hold around 4.4% of the sample, which has about 160,000 clones, approximately 89% seen once. The sequenced sample was peripheral blood, obtained on day 0 of AZD1222 vaccination. The receptors here all came from an adult in good health.

This chain connects TRBV7-2 to TRBJ2-7; D gene ambiguous. This CDR3 is 14 amino acids long. CDR1 SGHTA and CDR2 FQGNSA come from the germline V gene. V lost 1 base and J 0 bases, leaving 7 bases between the germline ends. The CDR3 spells CASSLGPSSYEQYF. DNA for the CDR3: TGTGCCAGCAGCTTAGGACCGAGCTCCTACGAGCAGTACTTC.

The genes are TRBV6-5 and TRBJ1-4, with a tentative D call TRBD1 (6 bases). This CDR3 comprises 16 residues. In germline, CDR1 is MNHEY, CDR2 SVGAGI. Trimming left V 0 bases short and J 8 bases short, with 16 bases between. In DNA, the CDR3 is TGTGCCAGCAGTTACTCAGGGGGGGAGAGCCTCGAAAAACTGTTTTTT. Encoded protein: CASSYSGGESLEKLFF.